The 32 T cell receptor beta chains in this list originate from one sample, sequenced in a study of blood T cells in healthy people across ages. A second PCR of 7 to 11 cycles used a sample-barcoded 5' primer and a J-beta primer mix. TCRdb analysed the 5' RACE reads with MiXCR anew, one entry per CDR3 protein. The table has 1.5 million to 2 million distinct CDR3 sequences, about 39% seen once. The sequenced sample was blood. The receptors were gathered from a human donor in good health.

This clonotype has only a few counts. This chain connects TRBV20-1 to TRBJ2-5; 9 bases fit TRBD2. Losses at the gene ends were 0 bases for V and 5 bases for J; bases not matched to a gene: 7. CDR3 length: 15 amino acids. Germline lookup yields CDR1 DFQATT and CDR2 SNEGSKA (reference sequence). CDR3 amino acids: CSARDRTSAAETQYF. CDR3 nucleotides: TGCAGTGCTAGAGACAGGACTAGCGCGGCGGAGACCCAGTACTTC.

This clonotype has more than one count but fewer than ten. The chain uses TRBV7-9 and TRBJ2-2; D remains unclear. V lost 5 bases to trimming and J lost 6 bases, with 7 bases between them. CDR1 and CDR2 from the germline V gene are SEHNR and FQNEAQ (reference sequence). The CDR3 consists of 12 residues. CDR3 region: CASSHGSGELFF. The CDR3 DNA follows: TGTGCCAGCAGCCATGGATCCGGGGAGCTGTTTTTT.

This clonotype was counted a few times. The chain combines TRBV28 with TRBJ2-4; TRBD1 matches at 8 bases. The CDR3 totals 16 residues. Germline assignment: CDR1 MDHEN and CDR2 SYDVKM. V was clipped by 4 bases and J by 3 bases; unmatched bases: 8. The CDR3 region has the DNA TGTGCCAGCAGTTCCGACAGGGGTAGGGACAAAAACATTCAGTACTTC. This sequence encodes CASSSDRGRDKNIQYF.

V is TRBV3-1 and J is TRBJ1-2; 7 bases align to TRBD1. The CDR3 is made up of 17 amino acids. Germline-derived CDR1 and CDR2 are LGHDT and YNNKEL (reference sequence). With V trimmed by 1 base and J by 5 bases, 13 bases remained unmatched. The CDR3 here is CASSQVGGRTGQYGYTF. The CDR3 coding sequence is TGTGCCAGCAGCCAAGTGGGCGGGCGGACGGGACAGTATGGCTACACCTTC.

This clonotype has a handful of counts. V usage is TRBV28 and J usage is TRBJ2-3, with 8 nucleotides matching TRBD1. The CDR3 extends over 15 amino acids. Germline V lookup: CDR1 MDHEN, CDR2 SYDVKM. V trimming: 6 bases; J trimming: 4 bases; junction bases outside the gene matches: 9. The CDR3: CASRKGDRRADTQYF. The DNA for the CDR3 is TGTGCCAGCAGAAAAGGGGACAGGCGCGCAGATACGCAGTATTTT. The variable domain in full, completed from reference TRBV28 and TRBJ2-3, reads DVKVTQSSRYLVKRTGEKVFLECVQDMDHENMFWYRQDPGLGLRLIYFSYDVKMKEKGDIPEGYSVSREKKERFSLILESASTNQTSMYLCASRKGDRRADTQYFGPGTRLTVL.

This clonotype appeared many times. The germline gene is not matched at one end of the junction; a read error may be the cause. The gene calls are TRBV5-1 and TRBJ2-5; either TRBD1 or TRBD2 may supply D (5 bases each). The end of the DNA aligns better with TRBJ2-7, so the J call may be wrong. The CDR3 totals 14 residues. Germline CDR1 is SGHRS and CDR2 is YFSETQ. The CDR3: CASSLEGLTYEQYF. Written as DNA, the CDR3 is TGTGCCAGCAGCCTCGAGGGGCTCACCTACGAGCAGTACTTC.

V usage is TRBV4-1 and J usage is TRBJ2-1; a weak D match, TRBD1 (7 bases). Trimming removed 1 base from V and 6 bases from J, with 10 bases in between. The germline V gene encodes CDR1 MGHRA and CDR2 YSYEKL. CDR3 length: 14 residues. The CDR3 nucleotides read TGCGCCAGCAGCCAAGCCAGGGGGGTCAATGAGCAGTTCTTC. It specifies CASSQARGVNEQFF.

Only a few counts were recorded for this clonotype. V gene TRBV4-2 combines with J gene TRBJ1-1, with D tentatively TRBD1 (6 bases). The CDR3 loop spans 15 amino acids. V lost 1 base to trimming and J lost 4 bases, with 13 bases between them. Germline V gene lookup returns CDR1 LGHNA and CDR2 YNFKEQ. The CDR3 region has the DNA TGTGCCAGCAGCCAAGTTAGGGGGACGGGCACTGAAGCTTTCTTT. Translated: CASSQVRGTGTEAFF.

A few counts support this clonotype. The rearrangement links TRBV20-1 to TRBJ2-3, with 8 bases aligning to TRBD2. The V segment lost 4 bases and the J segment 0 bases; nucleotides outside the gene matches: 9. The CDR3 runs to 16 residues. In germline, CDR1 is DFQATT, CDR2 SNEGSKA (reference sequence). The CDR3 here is CSATYRLASSTDTQYF. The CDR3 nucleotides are TGCAGTGCTACCTACCGACTAGCGAGTAGCACAGATACGCAGTATTTT.

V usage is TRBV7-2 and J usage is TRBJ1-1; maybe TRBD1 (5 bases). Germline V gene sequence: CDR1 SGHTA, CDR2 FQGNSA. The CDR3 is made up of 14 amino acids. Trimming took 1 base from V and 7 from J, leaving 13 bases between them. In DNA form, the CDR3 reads TGTGCCAGCAGCTTAGACACCTGGGGCTTTGAAGCTTTCTTT. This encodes CASSLDTWGFEAFF.

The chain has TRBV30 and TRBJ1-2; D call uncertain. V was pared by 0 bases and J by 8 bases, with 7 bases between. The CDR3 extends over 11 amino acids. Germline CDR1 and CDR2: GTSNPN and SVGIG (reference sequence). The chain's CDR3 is CAWSVGEGYTF. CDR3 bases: TGTGCCTGGAGTGTAGGTGAGGGCTACACCTTC.

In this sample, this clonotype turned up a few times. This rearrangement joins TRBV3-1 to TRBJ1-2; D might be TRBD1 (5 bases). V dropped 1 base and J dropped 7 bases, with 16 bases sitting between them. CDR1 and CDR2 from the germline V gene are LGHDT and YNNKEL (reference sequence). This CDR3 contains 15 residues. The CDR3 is CASSQARPGTRGYTF. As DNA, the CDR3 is TGTGCCAGCAGCCAAGCACGTCCAGGGACGCGTGGCTACACCTTC.

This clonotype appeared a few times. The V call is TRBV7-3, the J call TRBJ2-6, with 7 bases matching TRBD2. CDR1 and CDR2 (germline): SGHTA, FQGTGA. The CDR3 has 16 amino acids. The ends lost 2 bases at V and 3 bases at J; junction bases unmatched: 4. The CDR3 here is CASSLGRGYGANVLTF. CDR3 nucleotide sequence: TGTGCCAGCAGCTTAGGGAGGGGTTATGGGGCCAACGTCCTGACTTTC.

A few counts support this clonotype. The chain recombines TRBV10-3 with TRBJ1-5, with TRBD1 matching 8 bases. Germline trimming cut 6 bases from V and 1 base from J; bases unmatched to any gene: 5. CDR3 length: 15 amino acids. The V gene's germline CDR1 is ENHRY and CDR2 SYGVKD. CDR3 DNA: TGTGCCATCAGCCTTGACAGGGGAAGCAATCAGCCCCAGCATTTT. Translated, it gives CAISLDRGSNQPQHF.

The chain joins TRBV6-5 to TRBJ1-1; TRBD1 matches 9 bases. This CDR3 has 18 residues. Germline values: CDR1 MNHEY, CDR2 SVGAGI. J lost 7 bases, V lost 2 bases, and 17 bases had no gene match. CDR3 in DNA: TGTGCCAGCAGTTACCAACAGGGGGCCTTGGGAGTCAGGGGTGAAGCTTTCTTT. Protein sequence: CASSYQQGALGVRGEAFF.

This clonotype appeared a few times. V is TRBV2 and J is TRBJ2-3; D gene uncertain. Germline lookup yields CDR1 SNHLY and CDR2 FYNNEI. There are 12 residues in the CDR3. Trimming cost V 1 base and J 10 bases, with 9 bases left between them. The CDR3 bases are TGTGCCAGCAGTGAAGAAGATACCGCGCAGTATTTT. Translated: CASSEEDTAQYF.

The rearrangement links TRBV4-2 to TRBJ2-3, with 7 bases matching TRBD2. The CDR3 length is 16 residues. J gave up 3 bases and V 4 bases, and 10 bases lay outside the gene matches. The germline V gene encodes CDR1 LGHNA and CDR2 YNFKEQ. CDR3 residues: CASSRSGASHTDTQYF. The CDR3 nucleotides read TGTGCCAGCAGCCGCAGCGGGGCCTCCCATACAGATACGCAGTATTTT.

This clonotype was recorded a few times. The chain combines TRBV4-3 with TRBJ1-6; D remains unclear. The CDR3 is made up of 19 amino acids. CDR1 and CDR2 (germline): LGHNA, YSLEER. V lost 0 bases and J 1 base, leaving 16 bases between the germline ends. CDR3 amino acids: CASSQDEASTGSYNSPLHF. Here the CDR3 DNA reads TGCGCCAGCAGCCAAGATGAGGCCTCGACGGGGTCCTATAATTCACCCCTCCACTTT.

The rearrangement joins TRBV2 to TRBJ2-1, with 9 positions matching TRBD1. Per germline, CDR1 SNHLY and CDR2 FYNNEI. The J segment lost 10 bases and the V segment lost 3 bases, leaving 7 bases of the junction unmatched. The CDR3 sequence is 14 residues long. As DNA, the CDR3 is TGTGCCAGCAGTGACTCACAGGGGGCTGGGGAGCAGTTCTTC. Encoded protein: CASSDSQGAGEQFF.

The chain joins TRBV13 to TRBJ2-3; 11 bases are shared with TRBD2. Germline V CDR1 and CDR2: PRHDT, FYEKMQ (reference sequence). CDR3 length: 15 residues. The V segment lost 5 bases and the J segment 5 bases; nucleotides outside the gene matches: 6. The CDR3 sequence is CASSQRTSGLDTQYF. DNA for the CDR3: TGTGCCAGCAGCCAACGGACTAGCGGGCTAGATACGCAGTATTTT.

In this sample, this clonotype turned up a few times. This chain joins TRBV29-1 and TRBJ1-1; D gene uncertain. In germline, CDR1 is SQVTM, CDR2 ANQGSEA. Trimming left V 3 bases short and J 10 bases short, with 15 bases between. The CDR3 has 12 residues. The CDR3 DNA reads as TGCAGCGTTGACCTGTTTGAGGTCGGAGCTTTCTTT. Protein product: CSVDLFEVGAFF.

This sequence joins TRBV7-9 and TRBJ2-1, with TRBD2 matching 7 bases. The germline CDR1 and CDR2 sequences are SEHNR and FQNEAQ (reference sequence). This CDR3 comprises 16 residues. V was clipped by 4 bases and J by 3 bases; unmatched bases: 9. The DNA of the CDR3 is TGTGCCAGCAGCTCCCCAAGAGCGGGGAGCTACAATGAGCAGTTCTTC. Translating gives CASSSPRAGSYNEQFF.

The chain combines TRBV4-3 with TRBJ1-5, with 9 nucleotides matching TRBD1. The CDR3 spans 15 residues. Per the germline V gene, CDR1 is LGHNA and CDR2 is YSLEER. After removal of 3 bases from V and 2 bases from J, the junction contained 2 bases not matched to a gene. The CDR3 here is CASSQRTGGNQPQHF. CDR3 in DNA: TGCGCCAGCAGCCAGCGGACAGGGGGCAATCAGCCCCAGCATTTT.

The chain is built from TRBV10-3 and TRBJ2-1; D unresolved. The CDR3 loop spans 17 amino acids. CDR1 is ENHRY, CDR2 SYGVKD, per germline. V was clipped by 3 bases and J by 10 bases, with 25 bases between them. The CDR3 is CAISEYGSSKALGEQFF. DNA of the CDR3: TGTGCCATCAGTGAATACGGGTCCTCGAAGGCATTGGGGGAGCAGTTCTTC.

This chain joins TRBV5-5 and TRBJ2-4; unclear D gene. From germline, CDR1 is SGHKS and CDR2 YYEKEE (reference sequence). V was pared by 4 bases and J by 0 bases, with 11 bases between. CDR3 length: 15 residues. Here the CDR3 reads CASSLVLLAKNIQYF. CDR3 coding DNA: TGTGCCAGCAGCCTGGTCCTTCTAGCCAAAAACATTCAGTACTTC. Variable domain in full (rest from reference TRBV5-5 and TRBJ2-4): DAGVTQSPTHLIKTRGQQVTLRCSPISGHKSVSWYQQVLGQGPQFIFQYYEKEERGRGNFPDRFSARQFPNYSSELNVNALLLGDSALYLCASSLVLLAKNIQYFGAGTRLSVL.

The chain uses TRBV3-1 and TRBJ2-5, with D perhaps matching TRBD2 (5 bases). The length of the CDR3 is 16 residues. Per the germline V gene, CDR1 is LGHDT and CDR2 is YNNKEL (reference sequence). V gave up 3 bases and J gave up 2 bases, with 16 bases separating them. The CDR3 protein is CASSQLRTGKQETQYF. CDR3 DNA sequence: TGTGCCAGCAGCCAGCTACGGACGGGGAAGCAAGAGACCCAGTACTTC.

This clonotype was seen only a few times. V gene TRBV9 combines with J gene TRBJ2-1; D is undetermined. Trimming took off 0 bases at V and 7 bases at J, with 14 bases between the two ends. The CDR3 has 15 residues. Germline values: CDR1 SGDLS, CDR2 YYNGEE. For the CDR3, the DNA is TGTGCCAGCAGCGTAGGGTCAGGTAATGGTAATGAGCAGTTCTTC. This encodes CASSVGSGNGNEQFF.

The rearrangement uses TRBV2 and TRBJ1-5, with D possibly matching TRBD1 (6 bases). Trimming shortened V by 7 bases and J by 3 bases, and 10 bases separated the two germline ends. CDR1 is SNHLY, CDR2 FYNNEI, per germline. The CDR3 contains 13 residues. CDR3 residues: CASNYRVNQPQHF. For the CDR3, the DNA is TGTGCCAGCAACTACAGGGTCAATCAGCCCCAGCATTTT.

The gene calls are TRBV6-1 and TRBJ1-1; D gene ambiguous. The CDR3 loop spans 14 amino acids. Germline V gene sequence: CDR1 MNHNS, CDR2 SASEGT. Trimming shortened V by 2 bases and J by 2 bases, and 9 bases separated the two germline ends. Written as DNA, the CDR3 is TGTGCCAGCAGTGAAACACCGCGCAACACTGAAGCTTTCTTT. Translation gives CASSETPRNTEAFF.

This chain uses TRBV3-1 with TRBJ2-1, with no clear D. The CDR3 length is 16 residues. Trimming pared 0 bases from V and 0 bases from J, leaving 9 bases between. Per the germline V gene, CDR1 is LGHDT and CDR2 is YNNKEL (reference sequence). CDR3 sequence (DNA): TGTGCCAGCAGCCAAGACCCGTACGTCTCCTACAATGAGCAGTTCTTC. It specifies CASSQDPYVSYNEQFF.

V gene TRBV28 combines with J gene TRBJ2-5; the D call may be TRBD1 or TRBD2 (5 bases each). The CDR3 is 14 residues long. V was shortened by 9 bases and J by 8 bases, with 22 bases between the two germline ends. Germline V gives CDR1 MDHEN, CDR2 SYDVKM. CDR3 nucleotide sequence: TGTGCCAGTAAGAATCGGGACCCACCAGGAACCCAGTACTTC. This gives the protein CASKNRDPPGTQYF.

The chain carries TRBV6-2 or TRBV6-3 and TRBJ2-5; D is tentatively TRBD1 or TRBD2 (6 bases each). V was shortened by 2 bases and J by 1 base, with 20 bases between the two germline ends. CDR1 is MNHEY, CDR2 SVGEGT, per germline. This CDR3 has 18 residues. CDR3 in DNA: TGTGCCAGCAGTTACCAGGAGGGGGTGCGGCGTATCCAAGAGACCCAGTACTTC. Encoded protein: CASSYQEGVRRIQETQYF.